This T cell receptor beta chain was recorded in a study of shared clonotypes between healthy human individuals. General study points: Compared with memory subsets, naive subsets generally had larger estimated richness. Generation of non-shared clonotypes was less probable than generation of clonotypes shared by all four donors.

Remarks on this clone: Antigen: not known.

The authors ran the assay at deep level. The input for sorted-subset replicate PCRs was about 0.2 ug DNA, 25,000 to 30,000 T cell genomes. Sequenced by immunoSEQ multiplex PCR; TCRdb stores in-frame clones only, minus some. The data show about 1,500,000 clones, around 97% seen once. V lost 4 bases and J 3 bases, leaving 10 bases between the germline ends. CDR3 size: 14 residues. Germline values: CDR1 SGDLS, CDR2 YYNGEE. The sample taken for sequencing was naive CD4+ T cells sorted from blood. The subset here: CD45RA+ positively selected. This rearrangement joins TRBV9 to TRBJ1-4; unclear D gene. The receptor's source is a man aged 25-45 years in good health. The CDR3 region is CASSPGPANEKLFF. CDR3 nucleotides: TGTGCCAGCAGCCCCGGTCCGGCTAATGAAAAACTGTTTTTT.